This T cell receptor beta chain was captured by sequencing in a study of monozygotic twins with inflammatory bowel disease. From its re-call of the 5' RACE reads, TCRdb lists each CDR3 protein once, without DNA. Its table lists fewer than 110,000 distinct CDR3 sequences. The CDR3 sequence is 14 residues long. The germline V gene has CDR1 SGHTA and CDR2 FQGNSA. The origin of this receptor is a human donor with ulcerative colitis or Crohn's disease, or a healthy co-twin of an affected twin (not recorded which). The chain combines TRBV7-2 with TRBJ2-1. The sample was blood. This CDR3 is CASSLGRNPNEQFF.